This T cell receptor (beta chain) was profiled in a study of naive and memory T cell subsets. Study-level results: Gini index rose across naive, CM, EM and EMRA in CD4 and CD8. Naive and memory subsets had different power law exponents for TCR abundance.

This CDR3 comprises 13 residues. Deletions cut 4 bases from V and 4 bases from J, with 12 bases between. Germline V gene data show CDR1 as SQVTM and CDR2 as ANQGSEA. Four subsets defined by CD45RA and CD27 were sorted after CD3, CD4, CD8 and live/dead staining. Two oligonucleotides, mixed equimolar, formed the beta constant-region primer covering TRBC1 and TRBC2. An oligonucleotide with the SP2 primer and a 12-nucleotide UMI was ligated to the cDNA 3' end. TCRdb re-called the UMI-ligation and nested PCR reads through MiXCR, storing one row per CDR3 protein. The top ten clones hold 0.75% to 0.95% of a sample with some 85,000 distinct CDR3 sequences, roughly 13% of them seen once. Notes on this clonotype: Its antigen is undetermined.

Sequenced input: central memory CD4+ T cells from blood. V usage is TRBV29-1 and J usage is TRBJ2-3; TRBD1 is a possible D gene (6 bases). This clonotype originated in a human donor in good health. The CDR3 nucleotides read TGCAGCGTTGCGAGGGGGTTAGCAGATACGCAGTATTTT. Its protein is CSVARGLADTQYF.